This record looks at one T cell receptor (beta chain) sequence and its context. Its matching antigen is unknown. The sample is drawn from a study of OX40 agonist ivuxolimab in advanced cancers. In the study overall: People who had prior anti-PD-1, anti-PD-L1 or anti-CTLA-4 therapy could take part, and about 37% had some.

Overall study findings and caveats: Clonal expansion by week 6 occurred in CD4+ and CD8+ blood T cells (at 0.1 to 3.0 mg/kg).

The CDR3 length is 16 residues. In germline, CDR1 is SGHAT, CDR2 FQNNGV. With 2 bases removed from V and 3 bases from J, the gap between germline ends came to 17 bases. The protocol was immunoSEQ multiplex PCR, while the TCRdb copy is restricted to in-frame clones and leaves out a portion. This repertoire shows approximately 44,000 clones, roughly 86% found once; its top ten account for 13%. Autoimmune disease history or systemic immunosuppression excluded patients. At cycle 4 day 1, cycle 7 day 1, and baseline, blood was sampled. The chain is built from TRBV11-2 and TRBJ2-7; D possibly corresponds to TRBD1 (6 bases). This clonotype originated in an adult with an advanced solid tumor such as melanoma, head and neck, liver or kidney cancer. Sequencing used CD4+ or CD8+ T cells sorted from blood, obtained in a trial of the OX40 agonist ivuxolimab. DNA of the CDR3: TGTGCCAGCAGCTTATACCCGCTGGACAGCCTCTACGAGCAGTACTTC. The encoded protein is CASSLYPLDSLYEQYF.